This entry describes one TCR beta chain. Its antigen is unidentified. Each cDNA held unique molecular identifiers, and template switching gave it a universal primer site. Each CDR3 protein is one row after TCRdb ran MiXCR on the 5' RACE reads. Altogether 570,000 or so distinct CDR3 sequences are present, just under 10% being singletons, with the ten largest covering 2.5% to 3.5%. The ends lost 5 bases at V and 1 base at J; junction bases unmatched: 7. The CDR3 has 16 amino acids. CDR1 and CDR2 from the germline V gene are SGHVS and FNYEAQ. This entry comes from a study of identical twins. Whole-study results and caveats: Alpha sequences that were out-of-frame and twin-shared showed an excess of low generation probability. The models systematically underestimated how much out-of-frame TCR alpha was shared in monozygotic twins.

The sample was also reused in another study, on yellow fever vaccine responses in identical twins.

V gene TRBV7-6 combines with J gene TRBJ2-1; 8 bases line up with TRBD2. Sample: PBMCs. The receptor's source is a woman in her late teens or twenties in good health. CDR3 bases: TGTGCCAGCAGCGCCGAAACGGGAGGGTCCTACAATGAGCAGTTCTTC. This gives the protein CASSAETGGSYNEQFF.